This T cell receptor beta chain was profiled in a study of OX40 agonist ivuxolimab in advanced cancers. As for the study in general: The patients received agonistic anti-OX40 (CD134) antibody ivuxolimab. Three patients, one with hepatocellular carcinoma and two with cutaneous melanoma, achieved partial responses.

Germline assignment: CDR1 SGHDT and CDR2 YYEEEE. The CDR3 is 16 residues long. V lost 4 bases and J lost 6; bases outside the gene matches: 7. Study-level findings and limits: No antigen was identified for the clonally expanded peripheral T cells. Clonal expansion among partial responders at 0.1-3.0 mg/kg ranked near the lowest.

Measured with immunoSEQ multiplex PCR; TCRdb has only the in-frame clones, and not every one. This table has around 60,000 clones, roughly 83% appearing once. Of note for this clone: What it binds is unknown.

Source: CD4+ or CD8+ T cells sorted from blood, taken in a trial of the OX40 agonist ivuxolimab. This receptor was taken from an adult with an advanced solid tumor such as melanoma, head and neck, liver or kidney cancer. J is TRBJ2-3 and V is TRBV5-6; 14 nucleotides match TRBD2. The CDR3: CASSIPGLAGVDTQYF. CDR3 nucleotides: TGTGCCAGCAGCATACCGGGACTAGCGGGAGTGGATACGCAGTATTTT.